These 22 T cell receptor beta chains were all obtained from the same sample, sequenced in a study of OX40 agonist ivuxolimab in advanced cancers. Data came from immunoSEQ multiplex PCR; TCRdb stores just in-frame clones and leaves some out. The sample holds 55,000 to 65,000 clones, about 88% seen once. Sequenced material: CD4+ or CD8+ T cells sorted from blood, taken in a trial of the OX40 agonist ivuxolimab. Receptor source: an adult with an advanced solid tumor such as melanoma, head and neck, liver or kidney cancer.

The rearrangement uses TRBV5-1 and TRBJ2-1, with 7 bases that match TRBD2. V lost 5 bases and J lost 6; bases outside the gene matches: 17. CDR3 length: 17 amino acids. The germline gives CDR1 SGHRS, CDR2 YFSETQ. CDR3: CASSHSGFDSRINEQFF. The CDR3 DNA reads TGCGCCAGCAGTCATAGCGGGTTCGATTCTCGTATCAATGAGCAGTTCTTC.

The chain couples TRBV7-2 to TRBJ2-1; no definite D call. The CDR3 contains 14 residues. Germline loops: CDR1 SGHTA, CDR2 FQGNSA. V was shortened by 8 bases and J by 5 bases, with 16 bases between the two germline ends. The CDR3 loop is CASLIQLGDNEQFF. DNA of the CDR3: TGTGCCAGCTTAATACAGTTAGGTGACAATGAGCAGTTCTTC.

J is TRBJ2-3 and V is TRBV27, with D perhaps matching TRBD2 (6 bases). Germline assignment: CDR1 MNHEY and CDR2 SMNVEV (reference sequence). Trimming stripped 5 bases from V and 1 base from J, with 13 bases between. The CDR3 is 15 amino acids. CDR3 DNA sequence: TGTGCCAGCAGTCCGCGGAGGGGCGGCACAGATACGCAGTATTTT. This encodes CASSPRRGGTDTQYF.

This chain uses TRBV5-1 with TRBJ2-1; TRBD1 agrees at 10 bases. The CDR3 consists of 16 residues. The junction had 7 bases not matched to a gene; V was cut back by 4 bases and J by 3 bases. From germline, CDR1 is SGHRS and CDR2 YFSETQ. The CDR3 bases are TGCGCCAGCAGCGCCGGACAGGGGGAGGACTACAATGAGCAGTTCTTC. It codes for CASSAGQGEDYNEQFF.

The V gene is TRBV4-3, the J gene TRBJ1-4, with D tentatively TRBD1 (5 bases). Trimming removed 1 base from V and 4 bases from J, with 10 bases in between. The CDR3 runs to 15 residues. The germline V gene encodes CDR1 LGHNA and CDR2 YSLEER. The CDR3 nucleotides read TGCGCCAGCAGCCAAGGACAGACCTATAATGAAAAACTGTTTTTT. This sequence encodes CASSQGQTYNEKLFF.

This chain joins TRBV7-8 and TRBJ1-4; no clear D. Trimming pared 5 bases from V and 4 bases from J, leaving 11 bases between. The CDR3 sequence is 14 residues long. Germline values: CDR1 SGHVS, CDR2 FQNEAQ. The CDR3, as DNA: TGTGCCAGCAGCGTAAGGTGGGGTAATGAAAAACTGTTTTTT. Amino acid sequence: CASSVRWGNEKLFF.

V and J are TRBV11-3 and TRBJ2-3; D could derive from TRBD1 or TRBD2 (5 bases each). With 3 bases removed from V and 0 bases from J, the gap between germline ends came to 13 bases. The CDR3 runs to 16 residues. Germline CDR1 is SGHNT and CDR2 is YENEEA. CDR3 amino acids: CASSLQGTGSTDTQYF. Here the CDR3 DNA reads TGTGCCAGCAGCTTGCAAGGGACGGGTAGCACAGATACGCAGTATTTT.

The CDR3 nucleotides are TGTGCCAGCAGTCTACTAGCGGGACAGACCGGGGAGCTGTTTTTT. This translates into CASSLLAGQTGELFF. This chain links TRBV2 with TRBJ2-2; the match to TRBD2 covers 10 bases. The V gene's germline CDR1 is SNHLY and CDR2 FYNNEI. The V gene end was trimmed by 5 bases and the J gene end by 5 bases; junction bases not matched to a gene: 5. This CDR3 is 15 amino acids long.

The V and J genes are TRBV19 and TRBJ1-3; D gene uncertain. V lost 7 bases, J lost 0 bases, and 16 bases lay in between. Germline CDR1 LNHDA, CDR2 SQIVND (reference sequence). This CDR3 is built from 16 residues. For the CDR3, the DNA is TGTGCCAGTACCACTTCCCTCCGAAGCTCTGGAAACACCATATATTTT. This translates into CASTTSLRSSGNTIYF.

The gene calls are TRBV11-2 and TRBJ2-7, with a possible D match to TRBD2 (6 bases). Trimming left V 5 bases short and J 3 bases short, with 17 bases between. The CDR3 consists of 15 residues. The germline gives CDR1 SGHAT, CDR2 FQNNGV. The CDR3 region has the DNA TGTGCCAGCAGCCTCTATGGTGGCGGGAACTACGAGCAGTACTTC. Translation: CASSLYGGGNYEQYF.

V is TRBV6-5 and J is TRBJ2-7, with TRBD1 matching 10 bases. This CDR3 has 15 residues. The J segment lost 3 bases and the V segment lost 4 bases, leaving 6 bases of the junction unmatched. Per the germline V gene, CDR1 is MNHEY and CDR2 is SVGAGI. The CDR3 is CASSLTGTGVYEQYF. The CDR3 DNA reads TGTGCCAGCAGTTTAACTGGGACAGGGGTCTACGAGCAGTACTTC.

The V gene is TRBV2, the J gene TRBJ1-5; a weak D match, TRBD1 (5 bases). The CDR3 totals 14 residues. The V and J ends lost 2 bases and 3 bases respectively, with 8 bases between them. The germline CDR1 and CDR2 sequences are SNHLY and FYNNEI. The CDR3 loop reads CASSEIQANQPQHF. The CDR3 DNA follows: TGTGCCAGCAGTGAAATACAGGCCAATCAGCCCCAGCATTTT.

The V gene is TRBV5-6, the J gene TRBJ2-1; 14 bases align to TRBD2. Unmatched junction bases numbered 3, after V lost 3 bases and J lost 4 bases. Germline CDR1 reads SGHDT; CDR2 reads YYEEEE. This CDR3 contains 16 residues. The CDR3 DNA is TGTGCCAGCAGCTCCCGGACTAGCGGGGGGTACAATGAGCAGTTCTTC. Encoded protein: CASSSRTSGGYNEQFF.

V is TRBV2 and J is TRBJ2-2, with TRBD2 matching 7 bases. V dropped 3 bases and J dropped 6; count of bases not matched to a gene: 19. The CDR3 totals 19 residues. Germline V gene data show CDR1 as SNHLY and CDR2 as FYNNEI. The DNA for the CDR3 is TGTGCCAGCAGTGACTTCCTAGCGGAGTATCGAGGGGCCCCCGGGGAGCTGTTTTTT. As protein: CASSDFLAEYRGAPGELFF.

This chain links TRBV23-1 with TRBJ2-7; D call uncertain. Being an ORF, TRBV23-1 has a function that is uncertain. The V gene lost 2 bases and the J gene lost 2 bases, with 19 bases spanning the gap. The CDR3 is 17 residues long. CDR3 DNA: TGCGCCAGCAGTCAACGCGTAGGTCACAGACAAACCTACGAGCAGTACTTC. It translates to CASSQRVGHRQTYEQYF.

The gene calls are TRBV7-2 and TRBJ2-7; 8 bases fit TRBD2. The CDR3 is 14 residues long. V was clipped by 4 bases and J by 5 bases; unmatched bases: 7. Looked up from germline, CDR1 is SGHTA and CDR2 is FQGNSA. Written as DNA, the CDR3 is TGTGCCAGCAGCTCTTTAGCGGGATGGGACGAGCAGTACTTC. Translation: CASSSLAGWDEQYF. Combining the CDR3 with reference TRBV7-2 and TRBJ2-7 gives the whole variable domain GAGVSQSPSNKVTEKGKDVELRCDPISGHTALYWYRQSLGQGLEFLIYFQGNSAPDKSGLPSDRFSAERTGGSVSTLTIQRTQQEDSAVYLCASSSLAGWDEQYFGPGTRLTVT.

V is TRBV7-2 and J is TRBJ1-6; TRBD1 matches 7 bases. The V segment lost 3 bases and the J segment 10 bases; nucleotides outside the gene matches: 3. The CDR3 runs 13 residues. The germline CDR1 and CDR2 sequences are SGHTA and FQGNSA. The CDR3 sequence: CASSFTGDSPLHF. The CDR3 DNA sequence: TGTGCCAGCAGCTTTACAGGGGACTCACCCCTCCACTTT.

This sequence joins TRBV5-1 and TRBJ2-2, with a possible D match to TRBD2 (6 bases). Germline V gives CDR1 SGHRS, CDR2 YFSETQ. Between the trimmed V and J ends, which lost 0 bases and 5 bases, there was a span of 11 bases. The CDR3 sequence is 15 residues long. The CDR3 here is CASSLAGGGTGELFF. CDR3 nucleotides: TGCGCCAGCAGCTTGGCTGGGGGAGGTACCGGGGAGCTGTTTTTT.

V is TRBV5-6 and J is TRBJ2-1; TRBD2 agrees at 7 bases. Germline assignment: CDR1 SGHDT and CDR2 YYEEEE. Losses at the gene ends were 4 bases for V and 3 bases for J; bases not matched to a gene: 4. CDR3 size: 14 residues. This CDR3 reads CASSPGLVYNEQFF. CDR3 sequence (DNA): TGTGCCAGCAGCCCAGGACTAGTCTACAATGAGCAGTTCTTC. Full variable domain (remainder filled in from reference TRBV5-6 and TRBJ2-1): DAGVTQSPTHLIKTRGQQVTLRCSPKSGHDTVSWYQQALGQGPQFIFQYYEEEERQRGNFPDRFSGHQFPNYSSELNVNALLLGDSALYLCASSPGLVYNEQFFGPGTRLTVL.

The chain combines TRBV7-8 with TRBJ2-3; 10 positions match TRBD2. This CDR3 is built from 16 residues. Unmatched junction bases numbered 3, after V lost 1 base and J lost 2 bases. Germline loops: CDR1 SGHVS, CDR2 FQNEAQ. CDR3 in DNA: TGTGCCAGCAGCTTAGGGACTAGCGGAAACACAGATACGCAGTATTTT. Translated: CASSLGTSGNTDTQYF.

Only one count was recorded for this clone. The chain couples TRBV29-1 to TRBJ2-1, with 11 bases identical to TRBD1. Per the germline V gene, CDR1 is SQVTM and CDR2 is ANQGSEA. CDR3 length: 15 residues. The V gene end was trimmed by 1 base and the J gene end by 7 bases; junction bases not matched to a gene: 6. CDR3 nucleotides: TGCAGCGTTGAAGGCCCGGGACAGGGGGTGAATGAGCAGTTCTTC. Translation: CSVEGPGQGVNEQFF.

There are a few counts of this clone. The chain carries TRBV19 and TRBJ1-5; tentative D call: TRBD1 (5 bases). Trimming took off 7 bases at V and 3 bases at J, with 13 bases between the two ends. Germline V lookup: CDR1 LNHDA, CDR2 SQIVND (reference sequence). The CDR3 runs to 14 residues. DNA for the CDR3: TGTGCCAGTACCTTCGGGGGGTCCAATCAGCCCCAGCATTTT. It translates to CASTFGGSNQPQHF.